Listed below are T cell receptor beta chains from one sample, sequenced in a study of blood T cell repertoires in COVID-19. This table comes from immunoSEQ multiplex PCR, and its TCRdb copy is limited to in-frame clones, with some not included. The sample includes about 230,000 clones, about 82% of them seen just once. Sequencing was done on a sample of peripheral blood. These receptors were collected from a man over 45 with COVID-19, enrolled during active disease. Both conserved end residues are part of each CDR3. Size values are once, few and many counts, or a class for expanded clones, and some rows have none.

V gene: TRBV18; clone size: .; CDR3 protein: CASSAASTVEQYF
V gene: TRBV27; clone size: .; CDR3 protein: CASRLGGGGTEAFF
V gene: TRBV19; clone size: .; CDR3 protein: CASSLTGRSTNEKLFF
V gene: TRBV4-1; clone size: .; CDR3 protein: CASSQWAGDTDTQYF
V gene: TRBV29-1; clone size: .; CDR3 protein: CSVELEKRAPGGYGYTF
V gene: TRBV28; clone size: .; CDR3 protein: CASSLGGQGMNTEAFF
V gene: TRBV7-2; clone size: .; CDR3 protein: CASSRGGSYYEQYF
V gene: TRBV18; clone size: once; CDR3 protein: CASSPEGDPVYGYTF
V gene: TRBV18; clone size: .; CDR3 protein: CASSPRGWDTGELFF
V gene: TRBV2; clone size: .; CDR3 protein: CAKGLAAAKNIQYF
V gene: TRBV9; clone size: .; CDR3 protein: CASSGRTSSYEQYF
V gene: TRBV5-1; clone size: .; CDR3 protein: CASSVRTSGGTDTQYF
V gene: TRBV30; clone size: once; CDR3 protein: CAWSGSGKEQFF
V gene: TRBV19; clone size: .; CDR3 protein: CASSPRGVSTDTQYF
V gene: TRBV6-5; clone size: .; CDR3 protein: CASSLAGQGYGYTF
V gene: TRBV25-1; clone size: .; CDR3 protein: CASSESGGYNEKLFF
V gene: TRBV5-1; clone size: .; CDR3 protein: CASSVLQGTGETQYF
V gene: TRBV18; clone size: .; CDR3 protein: CASSPEGAGINEQFF
V gene: TRBV10-3; clone size: once; CDR3 protein: CAISSRDRDSISYEQYF
V gene: TRBV5-1; clone size: .; CDR3 protein: CASSLGRQNEKLFF
V gene: TRBV4-1; clone size: few; CDR3 protein: CASSQGTGRMNTEAFF
V gene: TRBV27; clone size: .; CDR3 protein: CASSSGLITNTGELFF
V gene: TRBV7-3; clone size: once; CDR3 protein: CASSLRSGGSYNEQFF
V gene: TRBV28; clone size: .; CDR3 protein: CASSLAPGIAGGHNEQFF
V gene: TRBV30; clone size: .; CDR3 protein: CAWSAVMNSNQPQHF
V gene: TRBV5-1; clone size: .; CDR3 protein: CASIEQGTPDTQYF
V gene: TRBV5-8; clone size: .; CDR3 protein: CASSLADGGSYNEQFF
V gene: TRBV28; clone size: .; CDR3 protein: CASSLLYRAHEQYF
V gene: TRBV15; clone size: .; CDR3 protein: CATSRDPQTDTQYF
V gene: TRBV27; clone size: .; CDR3 protein: CASSTKPGGRGTYEQYF
V gene: TRBV6-5; clone size: .; CDR3 protein: CASSYSSLGGETQYF
V gene: TRBV15; clone size: .; CDR3 protein: CATSRDRTGNEQFF